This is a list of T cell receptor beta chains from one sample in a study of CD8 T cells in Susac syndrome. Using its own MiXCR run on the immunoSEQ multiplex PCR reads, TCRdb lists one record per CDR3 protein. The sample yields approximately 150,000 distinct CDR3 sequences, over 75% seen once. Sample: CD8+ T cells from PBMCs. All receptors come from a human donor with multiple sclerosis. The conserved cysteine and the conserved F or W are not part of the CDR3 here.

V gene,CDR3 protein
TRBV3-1,ASSLTSGGGQETQY
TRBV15,ATSPGTGPQF
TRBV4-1,ASSRASGMTDTQY
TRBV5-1,ASSLDRAIGSEQY
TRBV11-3,ASSYDPTGGGYT
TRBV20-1,SARSRDLAKNIQY
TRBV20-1,SAPDRDKGGYT
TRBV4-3,ASSPGLAGRSSYNEQF
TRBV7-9,ASSPRTGGDEKLF
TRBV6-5,ASSYSRGKKLF
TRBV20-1,SAPRVFSNTGELF
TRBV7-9,ASSLTSGRSGLETQY
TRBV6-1,ASRIYYTDTQY
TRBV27,ASSETAPNYGYT
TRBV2,ASSTRPGQVDTEAF
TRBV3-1,ASSQVTSNGEQF